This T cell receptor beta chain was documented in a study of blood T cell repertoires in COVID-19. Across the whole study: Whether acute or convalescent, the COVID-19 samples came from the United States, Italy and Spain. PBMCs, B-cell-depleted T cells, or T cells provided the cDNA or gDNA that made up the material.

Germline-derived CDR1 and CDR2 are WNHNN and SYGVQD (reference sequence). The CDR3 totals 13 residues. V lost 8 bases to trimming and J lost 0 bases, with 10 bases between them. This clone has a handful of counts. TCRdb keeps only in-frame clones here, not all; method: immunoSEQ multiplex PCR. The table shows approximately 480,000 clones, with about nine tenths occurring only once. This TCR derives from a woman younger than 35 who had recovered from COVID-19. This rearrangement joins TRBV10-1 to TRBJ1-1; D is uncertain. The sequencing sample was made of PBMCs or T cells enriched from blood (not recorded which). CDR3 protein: CASSSIMNTEAFF. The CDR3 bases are TGCGCCAGCTCATCAATCATGAACACTGAAGCTTTCTTT.